The sequence of this T cell receptor (beta chain) was determined in a study of T cell repertoires in cytomegalovirus infection. Study-level background: CMV infection plus the matching HLA type was flagged by public TCR beta signatures.

The CDR3 is 15 amino acids. V was clipped by 8 bases and J by 0 bases, with 16 bases between them. Germline V gene sequence: CDR1 MGHDK, CDR2 SYGVNS. TCRdb passed the reads through MiXCR, listing each CDR3 protein once. Here the sample spans more than 350,000 distinct CDR3 sequences, roughly 30% being singletons. This clonotype was detected only a few times. The target antigen is unknown. Study-wide results and limits: Clonotypes of TCR beta that were HLA-C-restricted and CMV-specific dominated the ex vivo response.

Sequencing was performed on PBMCs. The rearrangement joins TRBV25-1 to TRBJ1-1, with unresolved D. The sequence derives from a human donor in good health (CMV status not recorded). Some clones in this sample may be carry-over from other donors' samples. DNA of the CDR3: TGTGCCAGCGGACCGCGGAACGGGGTGAACACTGAAGCTTTCTTT. This codes for CASGPRNGVNTEAFF.